This entry describes one TCR beta chain. The sample originates from a study of blood T cell repertoires in COVID-19. Study details: The United States, Italy and Spain were the sources of the acute and convalescent COVID-19 samples. From T cells, B-cell-depleted T cells, or PBMCs came the material, which was cDNA or gDNA.

The CDR3 covers 14 residues. Trimming shortened V by 5 bases and J by 3 bases, and 15 bases separated the two germline ends. Germline V gives CDR1 SGHNT, CDR2 YYREEE (reference sequence). Original handling: Estimates of nucleated cell counts were drawn from the amplification of reference gene primers. Clones were read by immunoSEQ multiplex PCR, and TCRdb kept only the in-frame ones, dropping some. Clonal size and the V and J genes are those of that table, whereas D and trimming came from the DNA. The data contain fewer than 50,000 clones, over 80% of them singletons. Sequencing was done on a sample of peripheral blood. The chain uses TRBV5-4 and TRBJ2-7; D might be TRBD1 (6 bases). This TCR derives from a human donor in a cohort sampled during active COVID-19. The CDR3 bases are TGTGCCAGCAGTGCCGGGACATATGTCTACGAGCAGTACTTC. Its protein is CASSAGTYVYEQYF.